The source of this TCR beta chain is a study of blood T cell repertoires in COVID-19. Participants were aged about 18 to 100 years from 20 to 30 US areas. Clinical histories supplied by participants themselves formed the basis of cohort assignment. The V segment lost 5 bases and the J segment 5 bases; nucleotides outside the gene matches: 8. Germline values: CDR1 LGHNT, CDR2 FRNRAP. The CDR3 totals 16 residues. Sequenced by immunoSEQ multiplex PCR; TCRdb stores in-frame clones only, minus some. The top ten clones hold about a tenth of a sample with about 210,000 clones, 87% of them seen once. The source is a man between 18 and 29 years old with acute COVID-19. The chain combines TRBV12-5 with TRBJ2-1; 11 bases agree with TRBD2. Sequenced sample: PBMCs or T cells enriched from blood (not recorded which). The CDR3 loop is CASGPATSGRHNEQFF. The CDR3 coding sequence is TGTGCTAGTGGTCCTGCCACTAGCGGGAGACACAATGAGCAGTTCTTC.